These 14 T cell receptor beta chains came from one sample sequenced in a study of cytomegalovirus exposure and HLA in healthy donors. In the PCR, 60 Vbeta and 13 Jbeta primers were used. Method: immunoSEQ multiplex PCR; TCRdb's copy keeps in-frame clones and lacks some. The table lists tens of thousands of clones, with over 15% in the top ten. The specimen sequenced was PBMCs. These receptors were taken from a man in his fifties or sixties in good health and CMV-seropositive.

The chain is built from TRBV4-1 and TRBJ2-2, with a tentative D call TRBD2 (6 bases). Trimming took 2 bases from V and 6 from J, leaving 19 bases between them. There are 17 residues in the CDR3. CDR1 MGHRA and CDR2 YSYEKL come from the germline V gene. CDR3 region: CASSQSTRPLTAGELFF. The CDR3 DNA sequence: TGCGCCAGCAGCCAATCGACTAGGCCCCTTACCGCCGGGGAGCTGTTTTTT.

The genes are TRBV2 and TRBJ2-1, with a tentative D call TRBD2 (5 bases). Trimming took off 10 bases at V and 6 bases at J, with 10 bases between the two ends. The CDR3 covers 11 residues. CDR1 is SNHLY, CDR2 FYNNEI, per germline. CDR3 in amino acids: CANGNLNEQFF. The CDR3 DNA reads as TGTGCCAACGGGAATCTCAATGAGCAGTTCTTC.

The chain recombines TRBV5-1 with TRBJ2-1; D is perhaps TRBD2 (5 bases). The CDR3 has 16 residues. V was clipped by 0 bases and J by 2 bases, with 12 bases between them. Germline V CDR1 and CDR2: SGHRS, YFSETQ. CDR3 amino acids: CASSLGPEAPYNEQFF. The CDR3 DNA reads TGCGCCAGCAGCTTGGGTCCGGAGGCCCCCTACAATGAGCAGTTCTTC.

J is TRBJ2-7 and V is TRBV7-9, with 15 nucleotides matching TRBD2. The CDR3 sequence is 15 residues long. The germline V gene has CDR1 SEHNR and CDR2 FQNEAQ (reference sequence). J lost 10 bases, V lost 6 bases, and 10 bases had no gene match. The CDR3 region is CASSRQGLAGGQQYF. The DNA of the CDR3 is TGTGCCAGCAGTCGCCAGGGACTAGCGGGAGGCCAACAGTACTTC.

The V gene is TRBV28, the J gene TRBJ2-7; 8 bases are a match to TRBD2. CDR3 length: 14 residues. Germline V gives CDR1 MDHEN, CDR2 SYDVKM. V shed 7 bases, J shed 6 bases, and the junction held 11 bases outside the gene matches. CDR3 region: CASMGAGGPSEQYF. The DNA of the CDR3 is TGTGCCAGCATGGGGGCGGGAGGTCCCAGCGAGCAGTACTTC.

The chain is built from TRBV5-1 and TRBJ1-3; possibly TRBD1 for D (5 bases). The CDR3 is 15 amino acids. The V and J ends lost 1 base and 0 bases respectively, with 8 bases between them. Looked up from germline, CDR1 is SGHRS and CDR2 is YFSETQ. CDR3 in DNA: TGCGCCAGCAGCTTGTATACAGGCTCTGGAAACACCATATATTTT. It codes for CASSLYTGSGNTIYF. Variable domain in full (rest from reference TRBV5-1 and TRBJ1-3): KAGVTQTPRYLIKTRGQQVTLSCSPISGHRSVSWYQQTPGQGLQFLFEYFSETQRNKGNFPGRFSGRQFSNSRSEMNVSTLELGDSALYLCASSLYTGSGNTIYFGEGSWLTVV.

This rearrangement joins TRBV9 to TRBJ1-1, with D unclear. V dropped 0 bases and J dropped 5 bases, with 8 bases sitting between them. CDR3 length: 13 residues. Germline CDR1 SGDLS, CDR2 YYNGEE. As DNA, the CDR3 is TGTGCCAGCAGCGTAGATGAGGGAACTGAAGCTTTCTTT. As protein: CASSVDEGTEAFF. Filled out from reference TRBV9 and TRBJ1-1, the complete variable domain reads DSGVTQTPKHLITATGQRVTLRCSPRSGDLSVYWYQQSLDQGLQFLIQYYNGEERAKGNILERFSAQQFPDLHSELNLSSLELGDSALYFCASSVDEGTEAFFGQGTRLTVV.

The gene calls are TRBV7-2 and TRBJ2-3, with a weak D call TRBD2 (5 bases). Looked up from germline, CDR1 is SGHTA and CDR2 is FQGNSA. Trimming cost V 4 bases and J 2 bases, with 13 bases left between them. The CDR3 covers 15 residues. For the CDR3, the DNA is TGTGCCAGCAGCTACTACTCCGGGGACACAGATACGCAGTATTTT. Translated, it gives CASSYYSGDTDTQYF. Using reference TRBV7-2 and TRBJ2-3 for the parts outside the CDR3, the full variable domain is GAGVSQSPSNKVTEKGKDVELRCDPISGHTALYWYRQSLGQGLEFLIYFQGNSAPDKSGLPSDRFSAERTGGSVSTLTIQRTQQEDSAVYLCASSYYSGDTDTQYFGPGTRLTVL.

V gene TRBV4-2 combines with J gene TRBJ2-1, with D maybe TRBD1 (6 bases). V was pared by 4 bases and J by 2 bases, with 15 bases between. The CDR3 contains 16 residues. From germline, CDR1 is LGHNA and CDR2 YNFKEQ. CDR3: CASSPRDRSAYNEQFF. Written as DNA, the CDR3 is TGTGCCAGCAGCCCCCGAGACAGGTCAGCCTACAATGAGCAGTTCTTC.

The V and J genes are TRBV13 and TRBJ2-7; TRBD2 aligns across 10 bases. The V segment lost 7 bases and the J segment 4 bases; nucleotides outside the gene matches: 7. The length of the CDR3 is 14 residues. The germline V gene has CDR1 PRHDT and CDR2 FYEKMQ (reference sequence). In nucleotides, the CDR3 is TGTGCCAGCACTGAGGCTAGCGGGAGTTACGAGCAGTACTTC. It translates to CASTEASGSYEQYF.

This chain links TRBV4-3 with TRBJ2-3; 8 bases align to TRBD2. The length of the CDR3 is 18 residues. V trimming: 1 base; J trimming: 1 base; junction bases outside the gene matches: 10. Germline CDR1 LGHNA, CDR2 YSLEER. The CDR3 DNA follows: TGCGCCAGCAGCCAAGTCGTAGGAGCGGGAGTGGGCACAGATACGCAGTATTTT. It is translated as CASSQVVGAGVGTDTQYF.

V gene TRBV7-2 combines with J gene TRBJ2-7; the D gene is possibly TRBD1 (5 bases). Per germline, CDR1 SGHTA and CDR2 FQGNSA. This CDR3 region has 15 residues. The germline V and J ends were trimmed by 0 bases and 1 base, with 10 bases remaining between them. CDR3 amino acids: CASSLAWGSSYEQYV. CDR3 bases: TGTGCCAGCAGCTTAGCGTGGGGCTCTTCCTACGAGCAGTACGTC.

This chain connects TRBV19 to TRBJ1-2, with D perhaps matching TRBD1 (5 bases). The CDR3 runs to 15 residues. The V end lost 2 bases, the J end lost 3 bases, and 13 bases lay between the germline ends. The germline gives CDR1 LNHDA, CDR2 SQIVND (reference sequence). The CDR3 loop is CASSIRGSHHYGYTF. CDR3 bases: TGTGCCAGTAGTATAAGGGGCAGCCATCACTATGGCTACACCTTC.

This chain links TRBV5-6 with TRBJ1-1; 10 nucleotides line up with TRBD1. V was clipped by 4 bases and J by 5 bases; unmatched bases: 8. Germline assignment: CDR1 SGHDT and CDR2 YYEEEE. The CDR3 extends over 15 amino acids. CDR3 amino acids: CASSTRDRGLTEAFF. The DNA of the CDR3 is TGTGCCAGCAGCACCCGGGACAGGGGTTTGACTGAAGCTTTCTTT.